A selection of T cell receptor beta chains follows, all from one sample in a study of cytomegalovirus exposure and HLA in healthy donors. The method was immunoSEQ multiplex PCR; TCRdb's version includes in-frame clones alone and lacks a portion of them. Of roughly 150,000 clones detected, 82% appear once; the ten largest clones hold 4.5% to 6%. Material for sequencing was PBMCs. These receptors all stem from a young man in good health and CMV-seropositive. The CDR3 runs from the conserved cysteine through the conserved F or W. Each record gives: V gene, clone size, J gene, CDR3 protein. The size of a clone is reported for some rows only, either as once, few or many, or as a class for expanded clones.

>TRBV19|.|TRBJ2-2
CASSEDRGPGELFF
>TRBV2|.|TRBJ2-2
CASRTGGANTGELFF
>TRBV28|.|TRBJ1-4
CASQTGVREKLFF
>TRBV10-3|.|TRBJ2-1
CAISGGTSGSVLSSYNEQFF
>TRBV10-2|once|TRBJ2-4
CASSELTGVSKNIQYF
>TRBV7-9|.|TRBJ1-1
CASSFPGTERSTEAFF
>TRBV29-1|.|TRBJ2-7
CAVEGSPLGSYEQYF
>TRBV27|.|TRBJ2-7
CASSSPSGRPYEQYF
>TRBV2|.|TRBJ2-7
CASSDSTGSSYEQYF
>TRBV19|.|TRBJ2-6
CASSILASGANVLTF
>TRBV5-1|.|TRBJ2-7
CASSYQDRDRAEQYF
>TRBV19|.|TRBJ1-5
CASSIRGQGLNQPQHF
>TRBV2|.|TRBJ1-2
CASEARYYGYTF
>TRBV6-1|.|TRBJ1-1
CASGGTGITEAFF
>TRBV4-1|.|TRBJ2-5
CASSQGLQETQYF
>TRBV2|.|TRBJ2-1
CASSRQGLADYNEQFF
>TRBV28|.|TRBJ2-3
CASSLYGVTDTQYF